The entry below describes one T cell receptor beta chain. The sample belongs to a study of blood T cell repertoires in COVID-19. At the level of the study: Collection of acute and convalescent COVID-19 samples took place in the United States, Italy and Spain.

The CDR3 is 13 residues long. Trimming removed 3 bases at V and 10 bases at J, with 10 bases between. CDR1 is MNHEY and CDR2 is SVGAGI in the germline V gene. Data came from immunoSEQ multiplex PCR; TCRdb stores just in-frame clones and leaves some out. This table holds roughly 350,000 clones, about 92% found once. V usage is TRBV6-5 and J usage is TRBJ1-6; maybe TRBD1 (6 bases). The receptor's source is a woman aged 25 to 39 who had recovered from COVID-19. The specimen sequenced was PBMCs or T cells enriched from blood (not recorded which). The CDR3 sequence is CASSYKRGSPLHF. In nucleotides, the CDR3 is TGTGCCAGCAGTTATAAAAGGGGGTCACCCCTCCACTTT.